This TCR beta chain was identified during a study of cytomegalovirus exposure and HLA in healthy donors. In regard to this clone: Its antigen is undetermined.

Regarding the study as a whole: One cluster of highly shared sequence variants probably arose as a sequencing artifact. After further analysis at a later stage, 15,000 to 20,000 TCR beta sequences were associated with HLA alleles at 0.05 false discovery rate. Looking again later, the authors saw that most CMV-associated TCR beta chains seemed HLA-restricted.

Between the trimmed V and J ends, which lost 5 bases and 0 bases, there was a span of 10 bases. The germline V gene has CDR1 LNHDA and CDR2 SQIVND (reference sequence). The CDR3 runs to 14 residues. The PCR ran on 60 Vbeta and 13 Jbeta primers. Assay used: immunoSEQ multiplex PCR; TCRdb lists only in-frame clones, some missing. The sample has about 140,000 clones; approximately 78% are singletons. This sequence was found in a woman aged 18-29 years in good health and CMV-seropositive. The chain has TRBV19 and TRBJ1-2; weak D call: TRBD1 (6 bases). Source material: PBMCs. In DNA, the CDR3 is TGTGCCAGTAGTCCCCGGACAGCTAACTATGGCTACACCTTC. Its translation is CASSPRTANYGYTF. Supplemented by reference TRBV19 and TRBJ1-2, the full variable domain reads DGGITQSPKYLFRKEGQNVTLSCEQNLNHDAMYWYRQDPGQGLRLIYYSQIVNDFQKGDIAEGYSVSREKKESFPLTVTSAQKNPTAFYLCASSPRTANYGYTFGSGTRLTVV.